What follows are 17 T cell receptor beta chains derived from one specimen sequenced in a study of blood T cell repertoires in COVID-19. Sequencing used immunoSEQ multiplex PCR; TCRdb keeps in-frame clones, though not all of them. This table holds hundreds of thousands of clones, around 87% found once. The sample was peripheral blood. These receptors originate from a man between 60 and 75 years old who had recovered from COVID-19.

CDR3 bases: TGTGCCAGCAGTTTGGGACAGGGACTTGTGGGGGAGCTGTTTTTT. It encodes CASSLGQGLVGELFF. The chain links TRBV28 to TRBJ2-2; 9 positions agree with TRBD1. CDR1 MDHEN and CDR2 SYDVKM come from the germline V gene. The CDR3 totals 15 residues. The ends lost 3 bases at V and 8 bases at J; junction bases unmatched: 7.

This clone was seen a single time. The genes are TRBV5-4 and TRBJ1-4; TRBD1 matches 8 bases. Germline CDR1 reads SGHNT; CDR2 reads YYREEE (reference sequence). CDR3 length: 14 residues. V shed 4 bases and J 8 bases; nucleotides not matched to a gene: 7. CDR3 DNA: TGTGCCAGCAGCCCACAGGGGGTGGAGGAAAAACTGTTTTTT. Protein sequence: CASSPQGVEEKLFF. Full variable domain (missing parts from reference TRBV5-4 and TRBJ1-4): ETGVTQSPTHLIKTRGQQVTLRCSSQSGHNTVSWYQQALGQGPQFIFQYYREEENGRGNFPPRFSGLQFPNYSSELNVNALELDDSALYLCASSPQGVEEKLFFGSGTQLSVL.

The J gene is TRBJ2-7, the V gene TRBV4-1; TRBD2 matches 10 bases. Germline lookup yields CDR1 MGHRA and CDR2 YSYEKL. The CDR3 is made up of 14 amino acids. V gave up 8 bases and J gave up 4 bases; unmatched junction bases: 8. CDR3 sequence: CASAPTSGVYEQYF. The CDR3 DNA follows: TGCGCCAGCGCTCCTACTAGCGGGGTATACGAGCAGTACTTC.

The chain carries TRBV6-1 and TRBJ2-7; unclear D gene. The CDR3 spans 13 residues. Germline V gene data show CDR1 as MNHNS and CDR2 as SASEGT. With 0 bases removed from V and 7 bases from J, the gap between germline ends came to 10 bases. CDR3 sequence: CASSEALPTEQYF. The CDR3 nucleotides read TGTGCCAGCAGTGAAGCGCTCCCGACTGAGCAGTACTTC.

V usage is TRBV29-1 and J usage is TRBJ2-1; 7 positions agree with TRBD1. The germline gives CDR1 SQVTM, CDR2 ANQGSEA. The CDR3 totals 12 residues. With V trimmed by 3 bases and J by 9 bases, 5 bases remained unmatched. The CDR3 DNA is TGCAGCGTTGAGACAGGGATCGGTGAGCAGTTCTTC. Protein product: CSVETGIGEQFF.

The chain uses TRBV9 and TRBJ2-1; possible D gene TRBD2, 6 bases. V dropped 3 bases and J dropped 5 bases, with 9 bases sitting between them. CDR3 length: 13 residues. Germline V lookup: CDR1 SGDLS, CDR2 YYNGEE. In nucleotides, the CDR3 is TGTGCCAGCAGCGGAGTAGCGGACAATGAGCAGTTCTTC. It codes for CASSGVADNEQFF. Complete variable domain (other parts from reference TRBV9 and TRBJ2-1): DSGVTQTPKHLITATGQRVTLRCSPRSGDLSVYWYQQSLDQGLQFLIQYYNGEERAKGNILERFSAQQFPDLHSELNLSSLELGDSALYFCASSGVADNEQFFGPGTRLTVL.

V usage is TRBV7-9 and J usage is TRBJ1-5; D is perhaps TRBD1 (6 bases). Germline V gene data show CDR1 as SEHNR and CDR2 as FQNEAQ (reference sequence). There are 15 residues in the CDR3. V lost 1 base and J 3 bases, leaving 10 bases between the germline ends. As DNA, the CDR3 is TGTGCCAGCAGCTTAGAAGGGGGTAACAATCAGCCCCAGCATTTT. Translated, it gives CASSLEGGNNQPQHF. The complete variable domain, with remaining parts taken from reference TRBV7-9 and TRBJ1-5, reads DTGVSQNPRHKITKRGQNVTFRCDPISEHNRLYWYRQTLGQGPEFLTYFQNEAQLEKSRLLSDRFSAERPKGSFSTLEIQRTEQGDSAMYLCASSLEGGNNQPQHFGDGTRLSIL.

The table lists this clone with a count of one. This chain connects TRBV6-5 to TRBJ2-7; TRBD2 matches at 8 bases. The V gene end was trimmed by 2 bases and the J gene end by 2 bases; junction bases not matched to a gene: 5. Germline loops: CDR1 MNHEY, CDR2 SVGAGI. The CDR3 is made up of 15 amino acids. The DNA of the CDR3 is TGTGCCAGCAGTTACCGCTCTAGCGGGCCCTACGAGCAGTACTTC. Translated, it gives CASSYRSSGPYEQYF.

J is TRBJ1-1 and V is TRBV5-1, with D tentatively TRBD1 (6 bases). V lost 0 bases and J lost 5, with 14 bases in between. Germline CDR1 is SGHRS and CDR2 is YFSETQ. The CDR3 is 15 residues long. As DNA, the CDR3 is TGCGCCAGCAGCTTGGACGCAGGGGCAGGGACTGAAGCTTTCTTT. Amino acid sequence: CASSLDAGAGTEAFF.

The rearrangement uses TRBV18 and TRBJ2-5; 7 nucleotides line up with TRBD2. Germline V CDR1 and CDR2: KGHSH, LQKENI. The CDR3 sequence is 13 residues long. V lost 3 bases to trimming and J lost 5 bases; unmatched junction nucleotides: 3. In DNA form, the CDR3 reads TGTGCCAGCTCACCGCGGGGGATCGAGACCCAGTACTTC. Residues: CASSPRGIETQYF.

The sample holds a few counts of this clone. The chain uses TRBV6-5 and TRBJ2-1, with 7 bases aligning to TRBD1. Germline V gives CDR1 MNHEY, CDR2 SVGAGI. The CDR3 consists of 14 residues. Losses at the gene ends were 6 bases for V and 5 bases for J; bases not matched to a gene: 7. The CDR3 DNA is TGTGCCAGCAGGCCGGGACAGTTACACAATGAGCAGTTCTTC. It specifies CASRPGQLHNEQFF.

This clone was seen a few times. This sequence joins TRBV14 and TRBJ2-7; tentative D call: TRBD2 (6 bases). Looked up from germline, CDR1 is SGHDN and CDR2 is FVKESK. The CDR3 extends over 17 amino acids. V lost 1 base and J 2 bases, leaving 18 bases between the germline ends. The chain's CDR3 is CASSQGPWEVGPYEQYF. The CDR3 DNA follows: TGTGCCAGCAGCCAAGGACCCTGGGAGGTGGGACCCTACGAGCAGTACTTC.

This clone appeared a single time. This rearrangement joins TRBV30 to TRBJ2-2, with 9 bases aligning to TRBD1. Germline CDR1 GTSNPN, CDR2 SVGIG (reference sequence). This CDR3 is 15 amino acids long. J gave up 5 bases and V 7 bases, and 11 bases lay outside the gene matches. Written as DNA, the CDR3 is TGTGCCTCATCGGGACAGGGTTATGCGACCGGGGAGCTGTTTTTT. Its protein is CASSGQGYATGELFF.

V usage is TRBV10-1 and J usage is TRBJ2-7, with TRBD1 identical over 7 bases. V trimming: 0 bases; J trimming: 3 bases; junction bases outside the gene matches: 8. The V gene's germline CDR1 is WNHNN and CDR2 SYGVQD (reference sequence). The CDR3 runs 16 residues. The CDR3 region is CASSESMGQPLYEQYF. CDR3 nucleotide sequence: TGCGCCAGCAGTGAGTCGATGGGACAGCCGCTCTACGAGCAGTACTTC.

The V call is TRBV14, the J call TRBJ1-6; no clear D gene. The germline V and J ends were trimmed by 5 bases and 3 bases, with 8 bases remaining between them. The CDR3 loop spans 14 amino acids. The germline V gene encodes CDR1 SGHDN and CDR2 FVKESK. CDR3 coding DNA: TGTGCCAGCAGCGAGGCATTCTATAATTCACCCCTCCACTTT. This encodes CASSEAFYNSPLHF.

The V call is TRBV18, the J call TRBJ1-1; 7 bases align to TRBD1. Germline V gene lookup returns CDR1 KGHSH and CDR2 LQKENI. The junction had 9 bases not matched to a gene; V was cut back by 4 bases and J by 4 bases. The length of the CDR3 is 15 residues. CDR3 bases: TGTGCCAGCTCACTAGACGCAGGGGGTGGCACTGAAGCTTTCTTT. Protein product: CASSLDAGGGTEAFF.

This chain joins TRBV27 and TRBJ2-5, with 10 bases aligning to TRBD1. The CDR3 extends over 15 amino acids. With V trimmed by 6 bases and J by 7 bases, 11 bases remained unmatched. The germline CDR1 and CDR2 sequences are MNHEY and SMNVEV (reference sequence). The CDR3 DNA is TGTGCCAGCAGCTCCGGGACAGGGGTAAGGGGGACCCAGTACTTC. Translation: CASSSGTGVRGTQYF.